This T cell receptor beta chain was sequenced for a study of blood T cell repertoires in COVID-19. Per the study methods: Amplification of reference gene primers was used by the study to estimate nucleated cell counts. Using immunoSEQ multiplex PCR, the repertoire was profiled, and TCRdb retains in-frame clones only, with some absent. V, J and clone size reflect that table, while D and trimming were determined from the DNA. The sample contains approximately 220,000 clones, around 82% of which appear only once. The CDR3 runs to 13 residues. With V trimmed by 4 bases and J by 5 bases, 4 bases remained unmatched. Germline loops: CDR1 MNHEY, CDR2 SVGAGI. Participants were aged about 18 to 95 years, lived in around 25 US areas, and enrolled virtually. Self-reported history from a screening survey and questionnaire set each donor's cohort. Exposed participants encountered a COVID-19 case during the 2 weeks preceding study entry.

Sequenced material: PBMCs or T cells enriched from blood (not recorded which). The genes are TRBV6-5 and TRBJ2-5; TRBD2 aligns across 7 bases. The sequence came from a woman aged 45 to 65 who had been exposed to COVID-19. The DNA of the CDR3 is TGTGCCAGCAGTTGGGGGGGGAGTGAGACCCAGTACTTC. Translated, it gives CASSWGGSETQYF.